Here is one T cell receptor (beta chain) with its context. These data come from a study of cytomegalovirus exposure and HLA in healthy donors. The donors were part of the validation cohort of 120 subjects. That cohort was separate from the first cohort, which comprised 550 to 750 subjects. The data were produced by immunoSEQ multiplex PCR, yet TCRdb's version contains in-frame clones alone and is incomplete. Of roughly 60,000 clones listed, about 94% are singletons. V was clipped by 1 base and J by 6 bases, with 16 bases between them. The CDR3 has 15 amino acids. Per germline, CDR1 SGHTA and CDR2 FQGNSA.

V is TRBV7-2 and J is TRBJ2-7; the D gene is possibly TRBD1 (5 bases). The receptor's source is a man younger than 35 in good health and CMV-seronegative. Material: PBMCs. The CDR3 DNA follows: TGTGCCAGCAGCTTAGGTAACCGAGTAGGGGTCGAGCAGTACTTC. It specifies CASSLGNRVGVEQYF.